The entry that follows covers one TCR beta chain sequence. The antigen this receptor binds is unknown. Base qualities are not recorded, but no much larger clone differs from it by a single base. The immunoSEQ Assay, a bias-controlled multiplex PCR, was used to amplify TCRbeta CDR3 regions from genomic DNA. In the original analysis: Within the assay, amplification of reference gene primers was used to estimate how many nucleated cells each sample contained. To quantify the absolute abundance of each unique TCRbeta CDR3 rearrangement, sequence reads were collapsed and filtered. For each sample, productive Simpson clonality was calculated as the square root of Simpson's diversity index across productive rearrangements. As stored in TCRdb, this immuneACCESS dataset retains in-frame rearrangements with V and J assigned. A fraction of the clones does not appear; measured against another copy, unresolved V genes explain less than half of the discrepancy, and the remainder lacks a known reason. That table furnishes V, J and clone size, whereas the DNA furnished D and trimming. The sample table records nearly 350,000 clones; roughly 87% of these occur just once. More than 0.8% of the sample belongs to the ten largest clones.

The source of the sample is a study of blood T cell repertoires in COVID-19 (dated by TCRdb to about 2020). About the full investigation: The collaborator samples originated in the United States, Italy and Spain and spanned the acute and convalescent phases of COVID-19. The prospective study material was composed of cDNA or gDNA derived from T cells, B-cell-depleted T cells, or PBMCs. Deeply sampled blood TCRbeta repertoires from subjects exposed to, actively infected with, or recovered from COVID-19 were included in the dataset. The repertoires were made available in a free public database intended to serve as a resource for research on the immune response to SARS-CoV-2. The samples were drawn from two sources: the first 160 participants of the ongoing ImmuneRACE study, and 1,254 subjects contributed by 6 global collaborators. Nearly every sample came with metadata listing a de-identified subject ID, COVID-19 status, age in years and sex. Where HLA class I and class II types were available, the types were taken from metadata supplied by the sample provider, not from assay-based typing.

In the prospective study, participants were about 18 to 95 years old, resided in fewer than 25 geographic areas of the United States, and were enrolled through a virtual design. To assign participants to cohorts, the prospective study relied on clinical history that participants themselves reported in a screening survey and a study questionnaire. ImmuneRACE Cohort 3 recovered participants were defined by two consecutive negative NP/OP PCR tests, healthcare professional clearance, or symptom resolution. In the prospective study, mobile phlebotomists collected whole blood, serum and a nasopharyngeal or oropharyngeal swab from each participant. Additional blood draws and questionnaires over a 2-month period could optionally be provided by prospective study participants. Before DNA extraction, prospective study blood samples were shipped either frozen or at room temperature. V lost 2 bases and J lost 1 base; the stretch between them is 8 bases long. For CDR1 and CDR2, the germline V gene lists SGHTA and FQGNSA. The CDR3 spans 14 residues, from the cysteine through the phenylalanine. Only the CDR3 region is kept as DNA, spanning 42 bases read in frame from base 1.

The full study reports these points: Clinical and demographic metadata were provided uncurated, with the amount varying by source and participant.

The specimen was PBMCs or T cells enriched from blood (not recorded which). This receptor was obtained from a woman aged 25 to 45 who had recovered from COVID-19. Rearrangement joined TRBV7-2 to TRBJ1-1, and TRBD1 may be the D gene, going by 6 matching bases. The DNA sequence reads TGTGCCAGCAGCTTAACAGGGTGGAACACTGAAGCTTTCTTT. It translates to CASSLTGWNTEAFF. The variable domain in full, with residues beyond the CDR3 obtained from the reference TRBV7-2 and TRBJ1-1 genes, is GAGVSQSPSNKVTEKGKDVELRCDPISGHTALYWYRQSLGQGLEFLIYFQGNSAPDKSGLPSDRFSAERTGGSVSTLTIQRTQQEDSAVYLCASSLTGWNTEAFFGQGTRLTVV.